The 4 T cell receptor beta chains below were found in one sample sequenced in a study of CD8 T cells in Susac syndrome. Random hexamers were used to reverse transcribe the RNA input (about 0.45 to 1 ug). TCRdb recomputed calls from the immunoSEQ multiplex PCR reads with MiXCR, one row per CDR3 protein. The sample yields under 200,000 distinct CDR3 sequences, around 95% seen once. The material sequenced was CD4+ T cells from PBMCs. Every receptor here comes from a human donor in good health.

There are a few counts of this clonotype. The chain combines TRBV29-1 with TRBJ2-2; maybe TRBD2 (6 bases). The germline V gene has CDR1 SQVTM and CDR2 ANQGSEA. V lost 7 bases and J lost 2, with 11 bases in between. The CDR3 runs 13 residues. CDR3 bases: TGCAGCGGGGGGACTCTTAACACCGGGGAGCTGTTTTTT. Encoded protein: CSGGTLNTGELFF.

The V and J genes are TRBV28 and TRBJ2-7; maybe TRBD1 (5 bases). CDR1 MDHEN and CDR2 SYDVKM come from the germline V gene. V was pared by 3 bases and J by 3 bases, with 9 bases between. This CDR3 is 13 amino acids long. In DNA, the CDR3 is TGTGCCAGCAGTTTGAACAGGAACTACGAGCAGTACGTC. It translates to CASSLNRNYEQYV.

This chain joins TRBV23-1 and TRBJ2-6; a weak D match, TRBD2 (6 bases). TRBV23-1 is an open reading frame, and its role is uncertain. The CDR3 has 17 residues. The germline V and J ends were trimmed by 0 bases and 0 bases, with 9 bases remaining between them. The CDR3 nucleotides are TGCGCCAGCAGTCAATCGGGAGGTGCCTCTGGGGCCAACGTCCTGACTTTC. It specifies CASSQSGGASGANVLTF.

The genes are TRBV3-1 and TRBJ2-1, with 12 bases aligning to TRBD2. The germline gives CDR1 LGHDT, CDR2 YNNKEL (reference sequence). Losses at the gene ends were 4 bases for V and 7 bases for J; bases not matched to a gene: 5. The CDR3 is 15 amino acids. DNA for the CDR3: TGTGCCAGCAGCCTCGGACTAGCGGGGTCGAATGAGCAGTTCTTC. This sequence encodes CASSLGLAGSNEQFF.